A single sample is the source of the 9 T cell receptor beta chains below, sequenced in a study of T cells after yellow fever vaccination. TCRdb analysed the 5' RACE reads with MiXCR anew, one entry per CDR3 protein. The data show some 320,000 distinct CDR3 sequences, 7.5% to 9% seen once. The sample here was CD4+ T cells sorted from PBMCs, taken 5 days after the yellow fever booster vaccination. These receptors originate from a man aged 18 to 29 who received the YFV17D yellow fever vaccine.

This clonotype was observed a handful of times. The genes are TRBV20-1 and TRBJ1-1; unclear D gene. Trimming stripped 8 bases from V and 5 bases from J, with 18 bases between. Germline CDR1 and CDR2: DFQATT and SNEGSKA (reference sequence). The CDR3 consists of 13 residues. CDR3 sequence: CSPPSPGNTEAFF. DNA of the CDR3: TGCAGTCCACCGAGCCCGGGAAATACTGAAGCTTTCTTT.

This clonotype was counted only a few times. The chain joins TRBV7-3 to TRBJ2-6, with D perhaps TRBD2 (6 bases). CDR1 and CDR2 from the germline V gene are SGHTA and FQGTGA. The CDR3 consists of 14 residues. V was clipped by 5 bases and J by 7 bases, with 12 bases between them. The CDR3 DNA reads TGTGCCAGCAGCGATTTGGGGGGAGCCAACGTCCTGACTTTC. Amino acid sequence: CASSDLGGANVLTF.

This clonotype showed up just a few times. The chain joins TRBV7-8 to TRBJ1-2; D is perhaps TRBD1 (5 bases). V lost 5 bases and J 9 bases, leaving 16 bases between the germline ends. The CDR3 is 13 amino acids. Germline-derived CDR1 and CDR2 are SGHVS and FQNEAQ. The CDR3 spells CASSGSDSLSYTF. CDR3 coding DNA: TGTGCCAGCAGCGGCTCAGACAGTTTGAGCTACACCTTC.

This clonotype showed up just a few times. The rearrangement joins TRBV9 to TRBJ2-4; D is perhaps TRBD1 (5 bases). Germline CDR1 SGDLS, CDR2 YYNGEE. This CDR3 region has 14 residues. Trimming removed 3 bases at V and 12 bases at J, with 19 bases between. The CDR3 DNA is TGTGCCAGCAGCGCAACGATGGAACAGGTTAATCAGTACTTC. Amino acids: CASSATMEQVNQYF.

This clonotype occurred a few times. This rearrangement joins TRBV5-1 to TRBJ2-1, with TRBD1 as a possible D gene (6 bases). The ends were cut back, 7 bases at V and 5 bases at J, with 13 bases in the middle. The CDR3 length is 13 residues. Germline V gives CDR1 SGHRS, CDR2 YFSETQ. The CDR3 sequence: CASSTDRHNEQFF. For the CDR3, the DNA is TGCGCCAGCTCGACCGACAGGCACAATGAGCAGTTCTTC.

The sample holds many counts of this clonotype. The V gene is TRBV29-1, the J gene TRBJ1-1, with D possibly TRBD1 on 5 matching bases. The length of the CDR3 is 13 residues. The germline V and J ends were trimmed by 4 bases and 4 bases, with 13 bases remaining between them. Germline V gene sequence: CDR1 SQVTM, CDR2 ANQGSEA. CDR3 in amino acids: CSVAEGRGTEAFF. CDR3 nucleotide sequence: TGCAGCGTTGCCGAGGGGAGAGGCACTGAAGCTTTCTTT.

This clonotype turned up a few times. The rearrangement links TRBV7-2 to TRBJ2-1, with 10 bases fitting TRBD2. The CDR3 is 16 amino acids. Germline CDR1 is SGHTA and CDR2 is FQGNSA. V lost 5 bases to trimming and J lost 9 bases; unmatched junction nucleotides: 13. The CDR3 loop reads CASSPRQAGGPAEQFF. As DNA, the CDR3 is TGTGCCAGCAGCCCCCGCCAAGCGGGGGGGCCAGCTGAGCAGTTCTTC.

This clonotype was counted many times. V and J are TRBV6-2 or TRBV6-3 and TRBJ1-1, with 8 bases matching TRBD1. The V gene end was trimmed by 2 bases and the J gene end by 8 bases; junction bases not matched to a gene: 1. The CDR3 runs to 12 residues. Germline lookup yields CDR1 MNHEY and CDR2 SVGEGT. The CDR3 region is CASSYPGGEAFF. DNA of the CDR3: TGTGCCAGCAGTTACCCAGGGGGCGAAGCTTTCTTT.

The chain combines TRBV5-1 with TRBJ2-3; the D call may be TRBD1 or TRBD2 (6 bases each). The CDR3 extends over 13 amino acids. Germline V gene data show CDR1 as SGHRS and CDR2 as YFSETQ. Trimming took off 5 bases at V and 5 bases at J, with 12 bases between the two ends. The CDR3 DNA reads TGCGCCAGCAGTCGGGGGCAGGGAGATACGCAGTATTTT. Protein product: CASSRGQGDTQYF.